This T cell receptor beta chain came from a study of Tregs in tolerant kidney transplant recipients. Germline V gives CDR1 SGHNT, CDR2 YYREEE (reference sequence). Deletions cut 4 bases from V and 0 bases from J, with 11 bases between. The CDR3 loop spans 16 amino acids. Method: immunoSEQ multiplex PCR; TCRdb's copy keeps in-frame clones and lacks some. The table includes hundreds of thousands of clones, 65% to 85% detected once. This clone appeared a few times. This CDR3 is also generated by other DNA sequences in the sample. The sequenced sample consisted of CD4+ T cells from blood. This TCR came from a human donor in good health. The gene calls are TRBV5-4 and TRBJ2-6; D uncertain. The CDR3 sequence is CASSPSPSSGANVLTF. The CDR3 nucleotides read TGTGCCAGCAGCCCGAGTCCTAGCTCTGGGGCCAACGTCCTGACTTTC.